The 27 T cell receptor beta chains in this list originate from one sample, sequenced in a study of cytomegalovirus exposure and HLA in healthy donors. Sequenced by immunoSEQ multiplex PCR; TCRdb stores in-frame clones only, minus some. The sample shows around 150,000 clones, approximately 88% of them seen only once. The sequenced sample was PBMCs. The receptors come from a woman between 18 and 29 years old in good health and CMV-seropositive.

The J gene is TRBJ2-7, the V gene TRBV7-9, with 14 bases fitting TRBD2. Germline assignment: CDR1 SEHNR and CDR2 FQNEAQ (reference sequence). The ends lost 4 bases at V and 2 bases at J; junction bases unmatched: 4. The CDR3 totals 16 residues. CDR3 sequence reads: CASSSGTSGSTYEQYF. The CDR3 bases are TGTGCCAGCAGCTCCGGGACTAGCGGGAGTACCTACGAGCAGTACTTC.

This chain uses TRBV11-3 with TRBJ1-3, with 8 bases fitting TRBD1. This CDR3 is 14 amino acids long. Germline CDR1 SGHNT, CDR2 YENEEA. The ends lost 6 bases at V and 7 bases at J; junction bases unmatched: 8. The DNA for the CDR3 is TGTGCCAGCAGATCTAGACAGGGGACGAACACCATATATTTT. Translation gives CASRSRQGTNTIYF. Variable domain in full (rest from reference TRBV11-3 and TRBJ1-3): EAGVVQSPRYKIIEKKQPVAFWCNPISGHNTLYWYLQNLGQGPELLIRYENEEAVDDSQLPKDRFSAERLKGVDSTLKIQPAELGDSAVYLCASRSRQGTNTIYFGEGSWLTVV.

The chain has TRBV30 and TRBJ1-2; 7 bases are a match to TRBD1. Germline values: CDR1 GTSNPN, CDR2 SVGIG (reference sequence). The CDR3 is 12 residues long. The V segment lost 0 bases and the J segment 7 bases; nucleotides outside the gene matches: 2. CDR3 amino acids: CAWSVNRGGYTF. In nucleotides, the CDR3 is TGTGCCTGGAGTGTAAACAGGGGTGGCTACACCTTC.

The CDR3 loop reads CASSLAVAGAYNEQFF. CDR3 DNA: TGTGCCAGCAGCTTGGCAGTAGCGGGGGCCTACAATGAGCAGTTCTTC. The chain links TRBV5-8 to TRBJ2-1, with TRBD2 matching over 9 bases. Trimming at V came to 0 bases and at J to 2 bases, leaving 3 bases not matched to a gene. The CDR3 contains 16 residues. The germline V gene encodes CDR1 SGHTS and CDR2 YDEGEE.

The chain links TRBV9 to TRBJ2-7; possible D gene TRBD1, 6 bases. Between the trimmed V and J ends, which lost 0 bases and 5 bases, there was a span of 12 bases. CDR1 is SGDLS and CDR2 is YYNGEE in the germline V gene. This CDR3 comprises 14 residues. Written as DNA, the CDR3 is TGTGCCAGCAGCGTAGCCCAGGGGTTCAACGAGCAGTACTTC. It is translated as CASSVAQGFNEQYF.

In its sample, this clone was seen a few times. This chain connects TRBV15 to TRBJ1-4; 9 nucleotides align to TRBD1. The V and J ends lost 4 bases and 5 bases, in that order; junction bases with no gene match: 8. The CDR3 has 16 residues. Germline V gene data show CDR1 as LNHNV and CDR2 as YYDKDF (reference sequence). The CDR3 DNA follows: TGTGCCACCAGCAAGGGTCCAGGGACAGGGAATGAAAAACTGTTTTTT. The encoded protein is CATSKGPGTGNEKLFF.

This chain links TRBV5-1 with TRBJ2-7; 10 positions agree with TRBD2. Trimming cost V 2 bases and J 2 bases; bases outside gene matches: 4. This CDR3 is built from 15 residues. Germline V gene lookup returns CDR1 SGHRS and CDR2 YFSETQ. The DNA for the CDR3 is TGCGCCAGCAGCTTTCTAGCGGGAGAGGCCTACGAGCAGTACTTC. It is translated as CASSFLAGEAYEQYF.

The CDR3 bases are TGTGCCAGCAGCTTAGGACCGGCAGGGGGACCGTACGAGCAGTACTTC. Amino acid sequence: CASSLGPAGGPYEQYF. The gene calls are TRBV13 and TRBJ2-7, with TRBD1 matching 7 bases. CDR3 length: 16 amino acids. J gave up 4 bases and V 0 bases, and 9 bases lay outside the gene matches. From germline, CDR1 is PRHDT and CDR2 FYEKMQ (reference sequence).

This chain uses TRBV5-1 with TRBJ2-3; 10 bases agree with TRBD1. V lost 4 bases to trimming and J lost 4 bases; unmatched junction nucleotides: 3. The germline V gene encodes CDR1 SGHRS and CDR2 YFSETQ. The CDR3 consists of 14 residues. The CDR3 DNA reads TGCGCCAGCAGCGCCGGGACAGGGGCAGATACGCAGTATTTT. Its translation is CASSAGTGADTQYF.

This chain links TRBV15 with TRBJ2-7; D is perhaps TRBD2 (6 bases). The germline V gene has CDR1 LNHNV and CDR2 YYDKDF (reference sequence). Trimming cost V 5 bases and J 9 bases, with 11 bases left between them. The length of the CDR3 is 11 residues. The CDR3, as DNA: TGTGCCACCAGCGATAGCGGAAGGCAGTACTTC. Amino acids: CATSDSGRQYF.

This chain connects TRBV9 to TRBJ2-2, with D perhaps TRBD2 (6 bases). This CDR3 spans 13 amino acids. V was pared by 1 base and J by 6 bases, with 7 bases between. Germline V gives CDR1 SGDLS, CDR2 YYNGEE. Here the CDR3 DNA reads TGTGCCAGCAGCGTAAGACTAGCCGGGGAGCTGTTTTTT. Its protein is CASSVRLAGELFF. Full variable domain (outside the CDR3, taken from reference TRBV9 and TRBJ2-2): DSGVTQTPKHLITATGQRVTLRCSPRSGDLSVYWYQQSLDQGLQFLIQYYNGEERAKGNILERFSAQQFPDLHSELNLSSLELGDSALYFCASSVRLAGELFFGEGSRLTVL.

The chain couples TRBV7-2 to TRBJ1-4, with D perhaps matching TRBD1 (5 bases). The CDR3 sequence is 14 residues long. Germline V gene lookup returns CDR1 SGHTA and CDR2 FQGNSA. Trimming pared 1 base from V and 3 bases from J, leaving 6 bases between. The CDR3 here is CASSLEQANEKLFF. CDR3 nucleotide sequence: TGTGCCAGCAGCTTAGAACAGGCTAATGAAAAACTGTTTTTT.

The chain carries TRBV18 and TRBJ2-5; D call uncertain. With 3 bases removed from V and 1 base from J, the gap between germline ends came to 6 bases. The germline V gene encodes CDR1 KGHSH and CDR2 LQKENI. The CDR3 covers 13 residues. The chain's CDR3 is CASSPRSQETQYF. CDR3 sequence (DNA): TGTGCCAGCTCACCCCGCAGCCAAGAGACCCAGTACTTC.

This rearrangement joins TRBV11-3 to TRBJ1-5; D uncertain. V was pared by 2 bases and J by 4 bases, with 6 bases between. This CDR3 has 13 amino acids. CDR1 SGHNT and CDR2 YENEEA come from the germline V gene. CDR3: CASSLSGNQPQHF. CDR3 DNA: TGTGCCAGCAGCTTATCAGGTAATCAGCCCCAGCATTTT.

The V and J genes are TRBV5-1 and TRBJ1-1; tentative D call: TRBD1 (6 bases). This CDR3 comprises 15 residues. V was pared by 1 base and J by 7 bases, with 17 bases between. Germline CDR1 is SGHRS and CDR2 is YFSETQ. This CDR3 is CASSLNGRGDFEAFF. As DNA, the CDR3 is TGCGCCAGCAGCTTGAACGGGAGGGGGGACTTTGAAGCTTTCTTT.

The chain joins TRBV7-8 to TRBJ2-1; 9 nucleotides align to TRBD2. CDR1 is SGHVS, CDR2 FQNEAQ, per germline. The CDR3 covers 15 residues. With 3 bases clipped from V and 6 bases from J, the junction kept 6 bases outside the gene matches. The CDR3 DNA reads TGTGCCAGCAGCTTGGGTAGCGGGGGATTCAATGAGCAGTTCTTC. It specifies CASSLGSGGFNEQFF.

The chain couples TRBV20-1 to TRBJ2-7; D ambiguous. The CDR3 contains 11 residues. Trimming cost V 3 bases and J 3 bases, with 6 bases left between them. Looked up from germline, CDR1 is DFQATT and CDR2 is SNEGSKA (reference sequence). The CDR3 DNA reads TGCAGTGCTAGCGACAACTACGAGCAGTACTTC. Translated: CSASDNYEQYF.

The rearrangement joins TRBV10-3 to TRBJ2-1; D is possibly TRBD2 (5 bases). This CDR3 has 12 residues. Germline CDR1 is ENHRY and CDR2 is SYGVKD. The V and J ends lost 6 bases and 5 bases respectively, with 8 bases between them. The CDR3 DNA sequence: TGTGCCATCAGGGGAGTTGACAATGAGCAGTTCTTC. Translated, it gives CAIRGVDNEQFF.

This clone was detected only once. The chain joins TRBV6-5 to TRBJ1-1; a weak D match, TRBD1 (5 bases). Trimming took 5 bases from V and 0 from J, leaving 13 bases between them. CDR1 and CDR2 (germline): MNHEY, SVGAGI. The CDR3 spans 15 residues. Here the CDR3 reads CASSGPQGMNTEAFF. CDR3 nucleotide sequence: TGTGCCAGCAGTGGTCCTCAGGGCATGAACACTGAAGCTTTCTTT.

The chain combines TRBV6-4 with TRBJ2-1; 11 bases fit TRBD2. Trimming at V came to 5 bases and at J to 5 bases, leaving 5 bases not matched to a gene. Germline V gene sequence: CDR1 MRHNA, CDR2 SNTAGT. The CDR3 has 15 amino acids. The CDR3 sequence: CASSPGTSGDNEQFF. The DNA for the CDR3 is TGTGCCAGCAGTCCCGGGACTAGCGGTGACAATGAGCAGTTCTTC.

The J gene is TRBJ2-5, the V gene TRBV5-1; TRBD2 aligns across 10 bases. CDR3 length equals 18 residues. Germline V lookup: CDR1 SGHRS, CDR2 YFSETQ. J lost 5 bases, V lost 5 bases, and 18 bases had no gene match. CDR3 loop: CASRTTYRAGGLAETQYF. The CDR3 bases are TGCGCCAGCAGGACGACTTACAGAGCGGGAGGGCTGGCTGAGACCCAGTACTTC.

The chain links TRBV6-6 to TRBJ2-7; 9 positions agree with TRBD1. This CDR3 has 16 residues. The J segment lost 4 bases and the V segment lost 6 bases, leaving 13 bases of the junction unmatched. Germline CDR1 and CDR2: MNHNY and SVGAGI (reference sequence). The CDR3 region is CASRYPSGTGRYEQYF. CDR3 bases: TGTGCCAGCAGGTACCCCAGCGGGACAGGGAGATACGAGCAGTACTTC.

V gene TRBV30 combines with J gene TRBJ2-1, with a weak D call TRBD2 (5 bases). The V end lost 4 bases, the J end lost 7 bases, and 17 bases lay between the germline ends. This CDR3 has 14 residues. Germline V gives CDR1 GTSNPN, CDR2 SVGIG (reference sequence). The CDR3 is CAWISSERPNEQFF. CDR3 sequence (DNA): TGTGCCTGGATAAGTAGCGAGCGTCCGAATGAGCAGTTCTTC.

The chain combines TRBV19 with TRBJ2-7; 7 positions match TRBD2. V shed 3 bases and J 4 bases; nucleotides not matched to a gene: 6. The CDR3 sequence is 14 residues long. Germline V lookup: CDR1 LNHDA, CDR2 SQIVND (reference sequence). CDR3 DNA sequence: TGTGCCAGTAGTATGGCGGGGAGGGCTTACGAGCAGTACTTC. It yields the protein CASSMAGRAYEQYF.

In this sample, this clone turned up a few times. The chain couples TRBV7-9 to TRBJ2-7; D gene unclear. Germline loops: CDR1 SEHNR, CDR2 FQNEAQ (reference sequence). CDR3 size: 12 residues. Trimming took 1 base from V and 7 from J, leaving 8 bases between them. The CDR3 bases are TGTGCCAGCAGCTTAGTAACGGAGGAGCAGTACTTC. Translation: CASSLVTEEQYF. Complete variable domain (other parts from reference TRBV7-9 and TRBJ2-7): DTGVSQNPRHKITKRGQNVTFRCDPISEHNRLYWYRQTLGQGPEFLTYFQNEAQLEKSRLLSDRFSAERPKGSFSTLEIQRTEQGDSAMYLCASSLVTEEQYFGPGTRLTVT.

J is TRBJ2-7 and V is TRBV29-1, with a weak D call TRBD1 (6 bases). This CDR3 contains 13 residues. Germline loops: CDR1 SQVTM, CDR2 ANQGSEA. Trimming shortened V by 7 bases and J by 4 bases, and 17 bases separated the two germline ends. CDR3 residues: CSGYSRGEYEQYF. CDR3 DNA: TGCAGCGGCTACTCCAGGGGCGAATACGAGCAGTACTTC.

The gene calls are TRBV5-6 and TRBJ2-3, with D perhaps matching TRBD2 (6 bases). With 4 bases removed from V and 2 bases from J, the gap between germline ends came to 14 bases. CDR1 is SGHDT and CDR2 is YYEEEE in the germline V gene. The CDR3 totals 15 residues. Here the CDR3 DNA reads TGTGCCAGCAGCCCCGCGGCTAGCGTCACAGATACGCAGTATTTT. Protein sequence: CASSPAASVTDTQYF.